This T cell receptor (beta chain) originates from a study of PD-L1 blockade in urothelial cancer. For the study at large: Administration of atezolizumab to patients began in about 2014, at 1,200 mg intravenously every 3 weeks. Across blood samples, T cells had a median count of 141,255. Male sex and bladder-origin urothelial cancer characterized about 85% of the 29 patients. Patients had undergone 0 to 3 prior chemotherapy regimens.

As to time point: peripheral blood 6 weeks after treatment start. Germline V gene data show CDR1 as MNHEY and CDR2 as SMNVEV (reference sequence). The V end was cut by 4 bases, the J end by 6 bases, with 15 bases between. The CDR3 consists of 15 residues. Repertoires were generated with immunoSEQ multiplex PCR, while TCRdb's copy carries only in-frame clones and drops some. The repertoire holds approximately 30,000 clones, with 80% to 90% as singletons. The rearrangement joins TRBV27 to TRBJ2-2; unclear D gene. The sequence was obtained from a man older than 75 with urothelial cancer. The sample was PBMCs, taken around atezolizumab (anti-PD-L1) treatment. CDR3 sequence (DNA): TGTGCCAGCAGTTCCTCAGGCGCGTTAGCCGGGGAGCTGTTTTTT. This translates into CASSSSGALAGELFF.